These 18 T cell receptor beta chains were all obtained from the same sample, sequenced in a study of CD8 T cells in ankylosing spondylitis. A single record per CDR3 protein comes from TCRdb applying MiXCR to the 5' RACE reads. The table has fewer than 400,000 distinct CDR3 sequences, roughly 15% seen once. Sequenced: blood, either unsorted or a sorted T cell fraction (not recorded which). These receptors were collected from a male donor with ankylosing spondylitis or in good health (not recorded which).

This clonotype was seen more than once but under ten times. The CDR3 loop is CASSSPWGYNEQFF. CDR3 sequence (DNA): TGTGCCAGCAGTTCCCCCTGGGGTTACAATGAGCAGTTCTTC. The rearrangement links TRBV27 to TRBJ2-1; D remains ambiguous. Germline CDR1 is MNHEY and CDR2 is SMNVEV (reference sequence). This CDR3 comprises 14 residues. The ends were cut back, 4 bases at V and 4 bases at J, with 11 bases in the middle.

This clonotype has only a few counts. This rearrangement joins TRBV12-3 or TRBV12-4 to TRBJ1-2, with D possibly matching TRBD1 (5 bases). The CDR3 length is 13 residues. V lost 7 bases, J lost 3 bases, and 12 bases lay in between. CDR3: CASTSWGDYGYTF. CDR3 coding DNA: TGTGCCAGCACCTCTTGGGGGGACTATGGCTACACCTTC.

This chain connects TRBV28 to TRBJ1-4; D gene ambiguous. From germline, CDR1 is MDHEN and CDR2 SYDVKM. The CDR3 is made up of 15 amino acids. V shed 6 bases and J shed 4 bases, with 15 bases lying between them. As DNA, the CDR3 is TGTGCCAGCAGGGAGACCGGTGGGAGTAATGAAAAACTGTTTTTT. Translated: CASRETGGSNEKLFF.

This clonotype was observed a few times. This chain links TRBV7-9 with TRBJ1-4; D ambiguous. CDR1 is SEHNR, CDR2 FQNEAQ, per germline (reference sequence). V was clipped by 5 bases and J by 4 bases, with 8 bases between them. The CDR3 extends over 13 amino acids. The CDR3 loop reads CASSVMGNEKLFF. CDR3 in DNA: TGTGCCAGCAGCGTTATGGGTAATGAAAAACTGTTTTTT.

The chain carries TRBV12-3 or TRBV12-4 and TRBJ2-7; 9 positions match TRBD1. This CDR3 is built from 15 residues. The V segment lost 5 bases and the J segment 1 base; nucleotides outside the gene matches: 6. CDR3 sequence reads: CASSPWDRESYEQYF. The CDR3 DNA follows: TGTGCCAGCAGTCCCTGGGACAGGGAATCCTACGAGCAGTACTTC.

The gene calls are TRBV20-1 and TRBJ2-5; TRBD2 matches 10 bases. The CDR3 is 15 residues long. J was trimmed by 4 bases and V by 6 bases; bases with no gene match: 11. CDR1 and CDR2 from the germline V gene are DFQATT and SNEGSKA (reference sequence). The CDR3: CSATYGTSVGETQYF. The CDR3 DNA reads as TGCAGTGCCACTTACGGGACTAGCGTCGGAGAGACCCAGTACTTC.

CDR3 bases: TGTGCCAGCAGTTACTCGACCGGGTTTACGGGTTACGAGCAGTACTTC. This codes for CASSYSTGFTGYEQYF. The V gene is TRBV6-5, the J gene TRBJ2-7; D gene ambiguous. Germline assignment: CDR1 MNHEY and CDR2 SVGAGI. With 0 bases removed from V and 4 bases from J, the gap between germline ends came to 16 bases. CDR3 length equals 16 residues.

This clonotype turned up a few times. The chain carries TRBV4-1 and TRBJ1-2, with a possible D match to TRBD1 (5 bases). The CDR3 is made up of 15 amino acids. Germline V gives CDR1 MGHRA, CDR2 YSYEKL. Trimming left V 0 bases short and J 0 bases short, with 8 bases between. For the CDR3, the DNA is TGCGCCAGCAGCCAAGAAAGGGGAGCTAACTATGGCTACACCTTC. It yields the protein CASSQERGANYGYTF.

The CDR3 DNA follows: TGTGCCAGCCCCCCCCAGTGGGATACGCAGTATTTT. This encodes CASPPQWDTQYF. V gene TRBV21-1 combines with J gene TRBJ2-3; the table's D call of TRBD1 was not tested on the DNA. TRBV21-1 is a documented pseudogene. The CDR3 is 12 residues long.

The chain employs TRBV20-1 and TRBJ1-2; TRBD1 matches 7 bases. There are 15 residues in the CDR3. CDR1 DFQATT and CDR2 SNEGSKA come from the germline V gene (reference sequence). After removal of 3 bases from V and 7 bases from J, the junction contained 14 bases not matched to a gene. This chain's CDR3 is CSASIGGAGGVGYTF. CDR3 coding DNA: TGCAGTGCTAGTATTGGCGGGGCAGGGGGTGTTGGCTACACCTTC.

V and J are TRBV6-1 and TRBJ2-7, with TRBD1 matching 7 bases. The germline V gene encodes CDR1 MNHNS and CDR2 SASEGT. This CDR3 contains 16 residues. V shed 5 bases and J 0 bases; nucleotides not matched to a gene: 10. The CDR3 DNA is TGTGCCAGCAGTCCCGCCCTACAGGGGAACTCCTACGAGCAGTACTTC. Translation: CASSPALQGNSYEQYF.

The chain recombines TRBV5-1 with TRBJ1-1, with 7 bases fitting TRBD1. V was pared by 4 bases and J by 7 bases, with 7 bases of the junction left unmatched. The CDR3 has 13 residues. Germline-derived CDR1 and CDR2 are SGHRS and YFSETQ. CDR3 bases: TGCGCCAGCAGCCGATCAGGGGGTATTGAAGCTTTCTTT. Protein sequence: CASSRSGGIEAFF.

This clonotype came up a few times. The V and J genes are TRBV6-2 or TRBV6-3 and TRBJ1-4; no clear D gene. Trimming took 6 bases from V and 8 from J, leaving 13 bases between them. There are 13 residues in the CDR3. CDR1 is MNHEY and CDR2 is SVGEGT in the germline V gene. CDR3: CASSPSFGEKLFF. The CDR3 DNA reads as TGTGCCAGCAGCCCGTCGTTCGGGGAAAAACTGTTTTTT.

This clonotype was observed a few times. V is TRBV20-1 and J is TRBJ1-4; the D is unclear. V dropped 3 bases and J dropped 4 bases, with 9 bases sitting between them. The CDR3 is made up of 13 amino acids. Germline loops: CDR1 DFQATT, CDR2 SNEGSKA (reference sequence). In nucleotides, the CDR3 is TGCAGTGCTAGGAGAAGTTTTAATGAAAAACTGTTTTTT. Protein: CSARRSFNEKLFF.

The gene calls are TRBV3-1 and TRBJ2-1; TRBD2 matches 9 bases. V was pared by 4 bases and J by 0 bases, with 13 bases of the junction left unmatched. The CDR3 sequence is 19 residues long. Germline CDR1 and CDR2: LGHDT and YNNKEL (reference sequence). The CDR3 spells CASSPRGLRGGGSYNEQFF. The CDR3 DNA reads as TGTGCCAGCAGCCCCCGTGGTCTGCGGGGGGGCGGCTCCTACAATGAGCAGTTCTTC.

V and J are TRBV10-3 and TRBJ2-1; 13 bases align to TRBD2. The CDR3 runs to 18 residues. V trimming: 2 bases; J trimming: 4 bases; junction bases outside the gene matches: 8. Germline V CDR1 and CDR2: ENHRY, SYGVKD. DNA for the CDR3: TGTGCCATCAGTGAGCGAAGGACTAGCGGGGGAAAATACAATGAGCAGTTCTTC. Its protein product is CAISERRTSGGKYNEQFF.

This clonotype was seen many times. J is TRBJ1-2 and V is TRBV12-3 or TRBV12-4; 7 bases align to TRBD1. V was clipped by 7 bases and J by 2 bases; unmatched bases: 7. This CDR3 spans 14 amino acids. The CDR3 nucleotides are TGTGCCAGCACCTCAAAGGGACAGAACTATGGCTACACCTTC. This sequence encodes CASTSKGQNYGYTF.

This clonotype turned up a few times. This CDR3 is CAIRTDTYEQYF. CDR3 nucleotides: TGTGCCATCAGAACCGACACCTACGAGCAGTACTTC. J is TRBJ2-7 and V is TRBV10-3; D remains ambiguous. The CDR3 contains 12 residues. The germline CDR1 and CDR2 sequences are ENHRY and SYGVKD. The germline V and J ends were trimmed by 6 bases and 2 bases, with 8 bases remaining between them.